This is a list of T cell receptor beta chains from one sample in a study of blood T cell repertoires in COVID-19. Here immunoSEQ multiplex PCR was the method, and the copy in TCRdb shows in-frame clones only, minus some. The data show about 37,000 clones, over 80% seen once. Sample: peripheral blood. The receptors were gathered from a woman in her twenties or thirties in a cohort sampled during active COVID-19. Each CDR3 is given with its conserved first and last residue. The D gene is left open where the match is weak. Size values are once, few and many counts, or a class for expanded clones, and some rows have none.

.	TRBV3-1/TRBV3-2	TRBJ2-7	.	CASSRKGGFFYEQYF	TGTGCCAGCAGCCGGAAAGGAGGGTTTTTCTACGAGCAGTACTTC
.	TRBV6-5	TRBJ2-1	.	CASSSSLGAYNEQFF	TGTGCCAGCAGTTCCTCCCTGGGAGCCTACAATGAGCAGTTCTTC
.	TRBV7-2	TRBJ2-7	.	CASSEGPSRTYEQYF	TGTGCCAGCAGCGAGGGCCCCTCCCGGACCTACGAGCAGTACTTC
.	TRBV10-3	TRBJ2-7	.	CAISERGRDEQYF	TGTGCCATCAGTGAAAGGGGCAGGGACGAGCAGTACTTC
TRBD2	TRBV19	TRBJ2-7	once	CASRGLAGDNEQYF	TGTGCCAGTAGGGGACTAGCGGGAGACAACGAGCAGTACTTC
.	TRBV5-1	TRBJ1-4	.	CASSFNSLTNEKLFF	TGCGCCAGCAGCTTTAACAGCCTTACTAATGAAAAACTGTTTTTT
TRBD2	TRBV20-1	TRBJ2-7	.	CSVTGLAGNYF	TGCAGTGTGACGGGACTAGCGGGAAATTACTTC
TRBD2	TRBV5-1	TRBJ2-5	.	CASSLGTTYQETQYF	TGCGCCAGCAGCTTAGGGACTACGTACCAAGAGACCCAGTACTTC
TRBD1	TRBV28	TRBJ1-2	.	CASSQGEANYGYTF	TGTGCCAGCAGCCAGGGGGAAGCTAACTATGGCTACACCTTC
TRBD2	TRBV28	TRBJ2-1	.	CASSQREGLYNEQFF	TGTGCCAGCAGTCAGCGGGAGGGTCTCTACAATGAGCAGTTCTTC
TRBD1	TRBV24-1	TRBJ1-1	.	CATSDSGTGFEAFF	TGTGCCACCAGTGACTCCGGGACAGGGTTTGAAGCTTTCTTT
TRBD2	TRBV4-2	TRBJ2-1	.	CASSQDTSGRSYNEQFF	TGTGCCAGCAGCCAAGATACTAGCGGGAGGTCCTACAATGAGCAGTTCTTC
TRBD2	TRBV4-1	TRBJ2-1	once	CASSQDFTLAGSNNEQFF	TGCGCCAGCAGCCAAGATTTTACTCTAGCGGGGTCAAACAATGAGCAGTTCTTC